These 2 T cell receptor beta chains came from one sample sequenced in a study of cytomegalovirus exposure and HLA in healthy donors (dated by TCRdb to about 2017). Library preparation used the immunoSEQ multiplex PCR assay. For the multiplex PCR, a mixture combining 60 forward primers for TCR Vbeta segments and 13 reverse primers for TCR Jbeta segments was used. This immuneACCESS table, as held by TCRdb, lists in-frame sequences with V and J called but not all clones. Of the missing ones, under half trace to an unresolved V gene in checked studies; the others have no known cause. The sample table holds 100,000 or so clones, of which over 9.5% were seen once. The ten largest make up roughly 16% of the sample. Source material: PBMCs. Every receptor here comes from a man aged 40-49 years in good health and CMV-seropositive.

This clone came up a few times. The chain employs TRBV5-6 and TRBJ2-3; 7 nucleotides match TRBD1. V dropped 2 bases and J dropped 4; count of bases not matched to a gene: 7. The CDR3 spans 15 residues. Germline V CDR1 and CDR2: SGHDT, YYEEEE. In DNA form, the CDR3 reads TGTGCCAGCAGCTTCCCTACAGGGGCCCCAGATACGCAGTATTTT. Translation: CASSFPTGAPDTQYF.

This sequence joins TRBV7-8 and TRBJ2-5; D might be TRBD1 (7 bases). This CDR3 is built from 15 residues. Germline values: CDR1 SGHVS, CDR2 FQNEAQ. V lost 2 bases and J 13 bases, leaving 23 bases between the germline ends. The CDR3 reads CASSLRRAGSGDRYF. The DNA of the CDR3 is TGTGCCAGCAGCTTAAGACGAGCCGGCTCGGGGGACAGGTACTTC.